This TCR beta chain was obtained from a study of blood T cell repertoires in COVID-19 (dated by TCRdb to 2020 to 2021). With regard to the full study: Samples covering the acute and convalescent phases of COVID-19 were provided by collaborators in the United States, Italy and Spain. Where available, HLA class I and class II types were obtained from metadata supplied by the sample provider rather than from assay-based typing. The material from the prospective study consisted of cDNA or gDNA derived from T cells, B-cell-depleted T cells, or PBMCs. Nearly every sample came with metadata listing a de-identified subject ID, COVID-19 status, age in years and sex. The repertoires were released in a freely available public database intended as a resource for research on the immune response to SARS-CoV-2. Deeply sampled blood TCRbeta repertoires from subjects exposed to, actively infected with, or recovered from COVID-19 were included in the dataset. The samples were drawn from two sources: the first 160 participants of the ongoing ImmuneRACE study, and about 1,300 subjects contributed by 6 global collaborators.

Paper-wide results and their limitations: How much clinical and demographic metadata was included differed by source and by participant, and the metadata was provided uncurated.

TCRbeta CDR3 regions were amplified from genomic DNA using the immunoSEQ Assay, a bias-controlled multiplex PCR. The source study handled its data this way. Within the assay, amplification of reference gene primers was used to estimate how many nucleated cells each sample contained. To quantify the absolute abundance of each unique TCRbeta CDR3 rearrangement, sequence reads were collapsed and filtered. For each sample, productive Simpson clonality was calculated by taking the square root of Simpson's diversity index across productive rearrangements. In its TCRdb copy, this immuneACCESS table keeps in-frame sequences only and misses some clones. Where compared with another copy, unresolved V genes explain less than half of these, and the others have no known cause. Clone size and V and J calls were adopted from that table, with D and trimming inferred from the DNA. This sample comprises hundreds of thousands of clones, more than 80% of them detected only once. The top ten clonotypes cover approximately 1.5% of the sample.

The CDR3 contains 17 residues, cysteine and phenylalanine counted. The read is trimmed to its CDR3 DNA, 51 bases read in frame from base 1. From a lookup of the germline V gene, CDR1 and CDR2 are SGHVS and FNYEAQ. Trimming leaves V shorter by 2 bases and J shorter by 0 bases, with the junction holding 6 bases beyond the gene matches. A note on this clone: Its antigen remains undetermined. Base qualities are not provided; no much larger clone lies one nucleotide away.

The collaborating institutions used their own protocols to collect whole blood in K2EDTA tubes. For TCRbeta analysis, collaborators shipped samples in one of three forms: frozen whole blood, isolated PBMCs, or DNA extracted from either of those sample types. The sequence was obtained from a woman younger than 45 with active or convalescent COVID-19. This chain joins TRBV7-6 to TRBJ2-2, with 7 bases in between that match TRBD1. The sample was peripheral blood. The nucleotides are TGTGCCAGCAGCTTAAAGTACAGGGGTCCGAACACCGGGGAGCTGTTTTTT. Translation gives CASSLKYRGPNTGELFF.